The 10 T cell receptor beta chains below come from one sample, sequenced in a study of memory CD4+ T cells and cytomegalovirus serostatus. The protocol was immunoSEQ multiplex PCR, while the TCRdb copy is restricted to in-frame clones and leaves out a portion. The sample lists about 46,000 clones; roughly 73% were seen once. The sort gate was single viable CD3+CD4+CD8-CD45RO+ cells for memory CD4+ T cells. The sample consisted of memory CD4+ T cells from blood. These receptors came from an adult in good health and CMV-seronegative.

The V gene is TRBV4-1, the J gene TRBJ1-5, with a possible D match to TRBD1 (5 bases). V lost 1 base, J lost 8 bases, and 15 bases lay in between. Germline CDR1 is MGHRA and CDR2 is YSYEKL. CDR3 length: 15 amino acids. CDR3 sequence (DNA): TGCGCCAGCAGCCAAGGGTCGGGGCCGGTTGAGCCCCAGCATTTT. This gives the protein CASSQGSGPVEPQHF.

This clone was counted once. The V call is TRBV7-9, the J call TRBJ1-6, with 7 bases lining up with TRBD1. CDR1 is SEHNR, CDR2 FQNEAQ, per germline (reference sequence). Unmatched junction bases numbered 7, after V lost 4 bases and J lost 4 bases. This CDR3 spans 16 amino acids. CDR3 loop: CASSSPTGTYNSPLHF. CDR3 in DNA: TGTGCCAGCAGCTCCCCGACAGGGACGTATAATTCACCCCTCCACTTT. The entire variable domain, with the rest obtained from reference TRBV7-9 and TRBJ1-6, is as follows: DTGVSQNPRHKITKRGQNVTFRCDPISEHNRLYWYRQTLGQGPEFLTYFQNEAQLEKSRLLSDRFSAERPKGSFSTLEIQRTEQGDSAMYLCASSSPTGTYNSPLHFGNGTRLTVT.

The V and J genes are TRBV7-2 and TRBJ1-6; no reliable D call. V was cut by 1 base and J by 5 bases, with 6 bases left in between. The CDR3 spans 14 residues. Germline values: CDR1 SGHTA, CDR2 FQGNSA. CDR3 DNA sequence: TGTGCCAGCAGCTTAGGAGGGAATAATTCACCCCTCCACTTT. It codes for CASSLGGNNSPLHF.

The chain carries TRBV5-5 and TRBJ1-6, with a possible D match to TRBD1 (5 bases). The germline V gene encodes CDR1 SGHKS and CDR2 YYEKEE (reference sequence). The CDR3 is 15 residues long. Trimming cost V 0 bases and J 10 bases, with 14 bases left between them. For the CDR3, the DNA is TGTGCCAGCAGCTTGGTGGGGGAAGGGCTCTCACCCCTCCACTTT. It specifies CASSLVGEGLSPLHF.

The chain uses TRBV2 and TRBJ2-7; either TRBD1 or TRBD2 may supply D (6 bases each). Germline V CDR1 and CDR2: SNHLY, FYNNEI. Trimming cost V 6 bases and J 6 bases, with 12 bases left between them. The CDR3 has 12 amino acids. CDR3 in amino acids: CASREGGPEQYF. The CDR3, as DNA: TGTGCCAGCAGGGAGGGGGGTCCCGAGCAGTACTTC.

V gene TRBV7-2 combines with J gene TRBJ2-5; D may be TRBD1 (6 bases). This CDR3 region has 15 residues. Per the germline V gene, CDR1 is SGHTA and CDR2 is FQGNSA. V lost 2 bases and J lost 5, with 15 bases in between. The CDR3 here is CASSLFAGVGETQYF. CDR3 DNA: TGTGCCAGCAGCTTATTTGCAGGGGTTGGGGAGACCCAGTACTTC.

The DNA of the CDR3 is TGTGCCAGCGGTCTCCTCCTACTTCGGGACCTCCGCACAGATACGCAGTATTTT. Translating it yields CASGLLLLRDLRTDTQYF. This chain links TRBV21-1 with TRBJ2-3. TRBV21-1 is shown as a pseudogene. This CDR3 region has 18 residues.

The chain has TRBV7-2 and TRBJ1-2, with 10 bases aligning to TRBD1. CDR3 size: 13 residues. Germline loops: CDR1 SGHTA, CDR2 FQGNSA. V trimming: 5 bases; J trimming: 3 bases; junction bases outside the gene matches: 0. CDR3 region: CASSGTGDYGYTF. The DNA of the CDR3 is TGTGCCAGCAGCGGGACAGGGGACTATGGCTACACCTTC.

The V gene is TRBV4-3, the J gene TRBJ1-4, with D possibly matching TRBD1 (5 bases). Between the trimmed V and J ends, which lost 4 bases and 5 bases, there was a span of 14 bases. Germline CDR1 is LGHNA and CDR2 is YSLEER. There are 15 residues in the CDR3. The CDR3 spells CASSRRQTMNEKLFF. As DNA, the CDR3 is TGCGCCAGCAGCCGCAGACAGACAATGAATGAAAAACTGTTTTTT.

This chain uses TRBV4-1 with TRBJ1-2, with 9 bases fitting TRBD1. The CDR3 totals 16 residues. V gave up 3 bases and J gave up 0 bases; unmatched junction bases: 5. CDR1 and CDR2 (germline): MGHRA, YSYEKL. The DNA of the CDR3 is TGCGCCAGCAGCCAGCCGGGACAGGGAACTAACTATGGCTACACCTTC. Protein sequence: CASSQPGQGTNYGYTF.